The T cell receptor (beta chain) described here comes from a study of chemoradiotherapy in HPV16-positive cancers. Study-wide background: Functional T-cell assays on a couple of HPV16-positive patients' cells defined candidate HPV-specific clones and common TCR motifs.

Repertoires were sampled repeatedly during chemoradiotherapy. Regarding the study as a whole: Candidate HPV-specific clones and E7-related TCR motifs grew in tumor during treatment. Better recurrence-free survival went with HPV-responsive T-cell expansion in HPV16-positive patients.

Trimming took off 3 bases at V and 0 bases at J, with 8 bases between the two ends. Per germline, CDR1 SGHNT and CDR2 YYREEE (reference sequence). The CDR3 loop spans 14 amino acids. The table came from immunoSEQ multiplex PCR; TCRdb's copy has only in-frame clones and leaves some out. The sample records approximately 13,000 clones, about four fifths being singletons. On this clone itself: The antigen is unknown. This sample includes further DNA sequences coding for the same CDR3.

This sequence originates from a human donor with HPV-associated anogenital cancer. J is TRBJ2-3 and V is TRBV5-4; no clear D gene. The material was obtained from a patient who underwent chemoradiotherapy. As DNA, the CDR3 is TGTGCCAGCAGCTCGGGCCCTAGCACAGATACGCAGTATTTT. Its protein product is CASSSGPSTDTQYF.